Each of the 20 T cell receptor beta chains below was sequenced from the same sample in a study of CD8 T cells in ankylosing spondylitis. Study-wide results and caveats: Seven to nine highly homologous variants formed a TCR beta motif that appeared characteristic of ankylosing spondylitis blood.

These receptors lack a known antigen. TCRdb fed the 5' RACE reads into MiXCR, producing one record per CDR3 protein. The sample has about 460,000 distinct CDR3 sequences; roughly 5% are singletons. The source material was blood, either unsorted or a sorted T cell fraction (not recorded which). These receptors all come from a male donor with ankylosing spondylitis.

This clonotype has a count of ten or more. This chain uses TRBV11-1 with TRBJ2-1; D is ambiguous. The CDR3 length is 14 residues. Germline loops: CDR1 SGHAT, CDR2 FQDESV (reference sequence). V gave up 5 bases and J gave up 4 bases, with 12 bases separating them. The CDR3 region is CASSLRTDYNEQFF. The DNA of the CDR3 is TGTGCCAGCAGCCTGAGGACCGATTACAATGAGCAGTTCTTC.

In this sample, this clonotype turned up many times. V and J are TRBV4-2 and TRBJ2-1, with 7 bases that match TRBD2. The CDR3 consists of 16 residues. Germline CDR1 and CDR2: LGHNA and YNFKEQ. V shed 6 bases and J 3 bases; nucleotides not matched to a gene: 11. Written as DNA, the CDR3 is TGTGCCAGCAGTGGCGGGCGGGAGTCTATCTACAATGAGCAGTTCTTC. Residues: CASSGGRESIYNEQFF.

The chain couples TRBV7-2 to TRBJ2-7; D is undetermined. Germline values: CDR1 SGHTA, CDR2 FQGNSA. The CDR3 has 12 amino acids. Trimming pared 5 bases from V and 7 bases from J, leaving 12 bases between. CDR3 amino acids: CASSPRMGEQYF. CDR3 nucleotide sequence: TGTGCCAGCAGCCCGAGAATGGGTGAGCAGTACTTC.

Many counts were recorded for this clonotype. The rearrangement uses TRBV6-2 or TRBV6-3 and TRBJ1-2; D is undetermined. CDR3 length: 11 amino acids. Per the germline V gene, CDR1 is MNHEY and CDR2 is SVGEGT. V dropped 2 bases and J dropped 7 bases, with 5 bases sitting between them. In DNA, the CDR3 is TGTGCCAGCAGTTACATAGGTGGCTACACCTTC. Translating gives CASSYIGGYTF.

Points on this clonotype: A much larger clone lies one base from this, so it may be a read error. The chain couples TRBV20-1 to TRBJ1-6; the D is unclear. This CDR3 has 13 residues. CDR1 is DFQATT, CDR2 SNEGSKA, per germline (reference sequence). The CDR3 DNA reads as TGCAGTGCCCACTCTTGGAGGAGTTCACCCCTCAACTTT. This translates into CSAHSWRSSPLNF.

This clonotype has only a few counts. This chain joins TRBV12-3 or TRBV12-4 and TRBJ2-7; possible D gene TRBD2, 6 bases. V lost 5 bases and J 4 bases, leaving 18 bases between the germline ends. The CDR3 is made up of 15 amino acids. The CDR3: CASSQGGGASYEQYF. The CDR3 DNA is TGTGCCAGCAGTCAGGGAGGCGGGGCTTCGTACGAGCAGTACTTC.

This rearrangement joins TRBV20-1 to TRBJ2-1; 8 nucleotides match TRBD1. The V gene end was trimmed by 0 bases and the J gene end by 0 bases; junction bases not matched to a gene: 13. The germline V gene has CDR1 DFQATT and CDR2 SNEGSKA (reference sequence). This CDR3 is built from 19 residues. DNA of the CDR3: TGCAGTGCTAGAGACCTGCGGGACAGGCCCTCGAGCTCCTACAATGAGCAGTTCTTC. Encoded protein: CSARDLRDRPSSSYNEQFF.

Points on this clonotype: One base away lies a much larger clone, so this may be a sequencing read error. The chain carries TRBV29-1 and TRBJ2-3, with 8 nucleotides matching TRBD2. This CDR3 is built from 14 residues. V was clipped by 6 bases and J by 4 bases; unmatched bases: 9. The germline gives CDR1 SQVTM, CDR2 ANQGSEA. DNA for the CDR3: TGCAGCGTCCCGGGGGGGCGGAACGCAGATACGCAGTATTTT. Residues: CSVPGGRNADTQYF.

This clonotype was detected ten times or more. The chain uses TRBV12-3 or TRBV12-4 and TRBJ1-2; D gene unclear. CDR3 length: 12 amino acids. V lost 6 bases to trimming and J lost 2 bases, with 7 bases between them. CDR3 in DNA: TGTGCCAGCAGATTGGGGAACTATGGCTACACCTTC. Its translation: CASRLGNYGYTF.

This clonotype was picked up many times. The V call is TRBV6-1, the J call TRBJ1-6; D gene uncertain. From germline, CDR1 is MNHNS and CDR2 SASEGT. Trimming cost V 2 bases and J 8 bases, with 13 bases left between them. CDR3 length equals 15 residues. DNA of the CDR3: TGTGCCAGCAGTGAATCGGCAGCAAACCATTCACCCCTCCACTTT. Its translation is CASSESAANHSPLHF.

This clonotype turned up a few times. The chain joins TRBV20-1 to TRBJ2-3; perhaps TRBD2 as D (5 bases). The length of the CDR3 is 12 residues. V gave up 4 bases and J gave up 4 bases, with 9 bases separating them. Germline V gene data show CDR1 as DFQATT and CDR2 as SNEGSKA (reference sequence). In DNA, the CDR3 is TGCAGTGCTATGAGGGTTGCAGATACGCAGTATTTT. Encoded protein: CSAMRVADTQYF.

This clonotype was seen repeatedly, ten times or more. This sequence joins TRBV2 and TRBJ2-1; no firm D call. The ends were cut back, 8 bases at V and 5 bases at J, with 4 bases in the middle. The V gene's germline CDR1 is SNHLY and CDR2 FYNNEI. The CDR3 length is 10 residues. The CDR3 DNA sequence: TGTGCCAGCCGAAACAATGAGCAGTTCTTC. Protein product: CASRNNEQFF.

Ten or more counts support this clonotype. CDR3 sequence reads: CASSLGMSSYEQYF. The DNA of the CDR3 is TGCGCCAGCAGCTTGGGGATGAGCTCCTACGAGCAGTACTTC. This chain uses TRBV5-1 with TRBJ2-7; D is unresolved. V was cut by 0 bases and J by 0 bases, with 7 bases left in between. Germline assignment: CDR1 SGHRS and CDR2 YFSETQ. The CDR3 runs 14 residues.

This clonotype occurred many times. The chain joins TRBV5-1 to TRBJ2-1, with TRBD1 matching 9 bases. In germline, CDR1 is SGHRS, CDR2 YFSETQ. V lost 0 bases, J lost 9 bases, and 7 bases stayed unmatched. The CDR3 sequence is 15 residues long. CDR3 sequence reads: CASSLAWTGVGEQFF. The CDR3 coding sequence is TGCGCCAGCAGCTTGGCTTGGACAGGGGTTGGTGAGCAGTTCTTC.

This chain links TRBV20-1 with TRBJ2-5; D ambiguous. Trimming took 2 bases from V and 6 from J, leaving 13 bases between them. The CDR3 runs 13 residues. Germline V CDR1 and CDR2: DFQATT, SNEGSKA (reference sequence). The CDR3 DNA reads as TGCAGTGCTAGATTCGTACCGGAGAAGACCCAGTACTTC. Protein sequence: CSARFVPEKTQYF.

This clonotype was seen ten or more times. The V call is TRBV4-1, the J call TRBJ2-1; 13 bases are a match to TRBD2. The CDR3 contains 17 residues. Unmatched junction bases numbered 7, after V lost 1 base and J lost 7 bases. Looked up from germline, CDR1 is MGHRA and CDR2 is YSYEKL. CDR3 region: CASSQGLTSGRRNEQFF. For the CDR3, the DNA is TGCGCCAGCAGCCAAGGCCTGACTAGCGGGAGGCGGAATGAGCAGTTCTTC.

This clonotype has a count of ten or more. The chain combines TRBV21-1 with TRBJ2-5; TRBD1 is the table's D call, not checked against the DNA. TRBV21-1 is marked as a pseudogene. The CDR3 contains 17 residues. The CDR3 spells CASSDREGDRVQETQYF. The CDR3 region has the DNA TGTGCCAGCAGCGATCGTGAGGGGGACAGGGTACAAGAGACCCAGTACTTC.

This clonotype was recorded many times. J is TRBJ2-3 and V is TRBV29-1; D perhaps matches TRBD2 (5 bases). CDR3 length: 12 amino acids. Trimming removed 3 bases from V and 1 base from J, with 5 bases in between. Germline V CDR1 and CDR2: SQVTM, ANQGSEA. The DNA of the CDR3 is TGCAGCGTTGACGGGGGCACAGATACGCAGTATTTT. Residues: CSVDGGTDTQYF.

The CDR3 DNA reads as TGTGCCAGCATGGTCGGGGCGATCTACAATGAGCAGTTCTTC. The encoded protein is CASMVGAIYNEQFF. The chain couples TRBV2 to TRBJ2-1; D is perhaps TRBD1 or TRBD2 (5 bases each). V lost 7 bases to trimming and J lost 3 bases, with 13 bases between them. The CDR3 spans 14 residues. From germline, CDR1 is SNHLY and CDR2 FYNNEI.

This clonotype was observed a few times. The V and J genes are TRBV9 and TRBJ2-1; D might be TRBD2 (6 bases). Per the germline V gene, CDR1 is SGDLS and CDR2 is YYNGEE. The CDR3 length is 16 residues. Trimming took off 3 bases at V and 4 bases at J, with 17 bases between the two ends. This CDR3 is CASSALGGGDYNEQFF. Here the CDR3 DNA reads TGTGCCAGCAGCGCCCTAGGAGGAGGGGATTACAATGAGCAGTTCTTC.